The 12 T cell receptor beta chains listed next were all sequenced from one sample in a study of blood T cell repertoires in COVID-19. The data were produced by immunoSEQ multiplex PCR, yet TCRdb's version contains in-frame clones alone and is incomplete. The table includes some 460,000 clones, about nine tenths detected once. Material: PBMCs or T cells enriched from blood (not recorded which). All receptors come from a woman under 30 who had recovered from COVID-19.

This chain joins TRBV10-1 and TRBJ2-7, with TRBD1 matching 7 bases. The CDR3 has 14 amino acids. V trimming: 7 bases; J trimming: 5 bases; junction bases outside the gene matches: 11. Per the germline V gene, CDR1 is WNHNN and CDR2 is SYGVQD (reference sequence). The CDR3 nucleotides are TGCGCCAGCATTCCGGGACAGCCTCTCGACGAGCAGTACTTC. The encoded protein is CASIPGQPLDEQYF.

The CDR3 spells CASSPQGGTEAFF. The CDR3 DNA is TGTGCCAGCAGCCCCCAGGGGGGAACTGAAGCTTTCTTT. The genes are TRBV7-9 and TRBJ1-1; TRBD1 agrees at 7 bases. The CDR3 is 13 residues long. CDR1 is SEHNR, CDR2 FQNEAQ, per germline (reference sequence). V lost 5 bases to trimming and J lost 5 bases; unmatched junction nucleotides: 5.

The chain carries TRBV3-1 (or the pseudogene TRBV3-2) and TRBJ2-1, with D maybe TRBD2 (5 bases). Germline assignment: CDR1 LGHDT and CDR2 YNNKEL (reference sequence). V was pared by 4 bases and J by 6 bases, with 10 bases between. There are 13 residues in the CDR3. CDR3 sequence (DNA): TGTGCCAGCAGCCCGGGATCCCGCAATGAGCAGTTCTTC. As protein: CASSPGSRNEQFF.

CDR3 protein: CASSQATGAPTEAFF. The CDR3 nucleotides are TGTGCCAGCAGCCAAGCGACAGGGGCACCCACTGAAGCTTTCTTT. The chain carries TRBV4-2 and TRBJ1-1, with 8 bases that match TRBD1. This CDR3 comprises 15 residues. Germline values: CDR1 LGHNA, CDR2 YNFKEQ. J gave up 4 bases and V 1 base, and 5 bases lay outside the gene matches.

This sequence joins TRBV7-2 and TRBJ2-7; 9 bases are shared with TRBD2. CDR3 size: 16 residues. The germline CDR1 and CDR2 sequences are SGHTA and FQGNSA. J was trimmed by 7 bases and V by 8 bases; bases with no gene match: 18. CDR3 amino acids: CASRSPRAGGPGEQYF. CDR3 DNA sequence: TGTGCCAGCCGGTCCCCCCGGGCGGGGGGGCCTGGAGAGCAGTACTTC.

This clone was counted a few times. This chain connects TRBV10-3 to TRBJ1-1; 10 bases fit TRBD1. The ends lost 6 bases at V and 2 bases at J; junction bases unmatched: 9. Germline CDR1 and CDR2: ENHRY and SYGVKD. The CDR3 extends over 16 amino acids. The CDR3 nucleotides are TGTGCCATCAGACCGGGACAGGGGACCGGTAACACTGAAGCTTTCTTT. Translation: CAIRPGQGTGNTEAFF.

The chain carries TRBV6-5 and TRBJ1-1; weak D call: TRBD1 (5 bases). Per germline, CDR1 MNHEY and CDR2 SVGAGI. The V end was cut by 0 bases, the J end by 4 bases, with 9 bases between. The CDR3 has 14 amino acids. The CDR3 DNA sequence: TGTGCCAGCAGTTACTCGACCAGGGTCACTGAAGCTTTCTTT. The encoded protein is CASSYSTRVTEAFF.

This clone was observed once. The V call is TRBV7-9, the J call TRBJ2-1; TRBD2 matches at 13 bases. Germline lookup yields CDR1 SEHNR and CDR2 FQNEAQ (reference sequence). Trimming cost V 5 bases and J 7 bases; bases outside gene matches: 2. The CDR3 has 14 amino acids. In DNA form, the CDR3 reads TGTGCCAGCAGCAAGACTAGCGGGAGGAATGAGCAGTTCTTC. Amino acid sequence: CASSKTSGRNEQFF.

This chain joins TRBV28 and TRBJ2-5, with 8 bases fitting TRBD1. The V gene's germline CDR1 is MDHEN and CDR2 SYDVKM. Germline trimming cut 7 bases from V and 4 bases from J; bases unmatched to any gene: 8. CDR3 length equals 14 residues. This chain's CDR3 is CASTRPGGRETQYF. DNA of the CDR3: TGTGCCAGCACGCGACCAGGGGGCCGAGAGACCCAGTACTTC.

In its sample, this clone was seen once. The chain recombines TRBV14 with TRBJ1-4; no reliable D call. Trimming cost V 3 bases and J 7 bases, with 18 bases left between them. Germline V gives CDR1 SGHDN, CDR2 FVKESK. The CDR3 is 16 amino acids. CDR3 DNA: TGTGCCAGCAGCCACCCCGTAGGAGGGCGAGGTGAAAAACTGTTTTTT. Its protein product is CASSHPVGGRGEKLFF.

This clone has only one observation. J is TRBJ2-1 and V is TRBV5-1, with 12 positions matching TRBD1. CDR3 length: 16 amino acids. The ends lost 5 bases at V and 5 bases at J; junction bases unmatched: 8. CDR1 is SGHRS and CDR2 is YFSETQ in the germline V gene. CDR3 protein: CASRFAGTGGNNEQFF. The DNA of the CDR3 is TGCGCCAGCAGATTCGCCGGGACAGGGGGCAACAATGAGCAGTTCTTC.

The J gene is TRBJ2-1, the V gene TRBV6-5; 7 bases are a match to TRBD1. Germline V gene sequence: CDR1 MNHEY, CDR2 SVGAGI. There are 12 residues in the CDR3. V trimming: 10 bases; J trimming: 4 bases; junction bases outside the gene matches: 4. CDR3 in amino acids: CATWGQYNEQFF. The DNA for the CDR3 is TGTGCCACCTGGGGACAGTACAATGAGCAGTTCTTC.